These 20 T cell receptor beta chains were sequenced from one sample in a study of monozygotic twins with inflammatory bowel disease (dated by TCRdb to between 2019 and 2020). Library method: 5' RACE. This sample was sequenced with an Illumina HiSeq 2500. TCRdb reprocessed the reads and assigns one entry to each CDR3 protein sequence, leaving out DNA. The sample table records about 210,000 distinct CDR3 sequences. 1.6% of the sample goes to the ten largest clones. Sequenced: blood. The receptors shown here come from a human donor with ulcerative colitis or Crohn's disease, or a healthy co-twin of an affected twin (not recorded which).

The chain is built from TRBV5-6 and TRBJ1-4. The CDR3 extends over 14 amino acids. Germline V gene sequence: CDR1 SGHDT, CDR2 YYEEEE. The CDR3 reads CASSLGGLDEKLFF.

This CDR3 is CAISRANEQYF. The J gene is TRBJ2-7, the V gene TRBV10-3; TCRdb indicates TRBD1, and absent DNA this call remains unverified. The CDR3 loop spans 11 amino acids. Per germline, CDR1 ENHRY and CDR2 SYGVKD.

The CDR3: CATSSPGTGGFGNTIYF. The chain employs TRBV15 and TRBJ1-3; the TCRdb D gene call, TRBD1, has no DNA to confirm it. Germline V CDR1 and CDR2: LNHNV, YYDKDF (reference sequence). The CDR3 length is 17 residues.

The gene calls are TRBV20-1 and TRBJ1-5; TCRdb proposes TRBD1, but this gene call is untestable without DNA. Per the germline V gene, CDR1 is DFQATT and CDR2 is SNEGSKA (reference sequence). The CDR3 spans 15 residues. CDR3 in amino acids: CSARDQEGKNQPQHF.

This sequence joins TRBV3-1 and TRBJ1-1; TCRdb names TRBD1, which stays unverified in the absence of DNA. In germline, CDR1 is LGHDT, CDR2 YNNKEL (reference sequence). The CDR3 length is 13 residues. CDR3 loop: CASSVQGTPEAFF.

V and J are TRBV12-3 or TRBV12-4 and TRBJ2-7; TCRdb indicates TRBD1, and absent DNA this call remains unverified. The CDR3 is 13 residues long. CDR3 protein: CASSFGGSYEQYF.

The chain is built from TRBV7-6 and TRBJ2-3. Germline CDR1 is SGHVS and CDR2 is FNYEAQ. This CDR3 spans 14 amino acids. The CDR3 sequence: CASSIIGKSDTQYF.

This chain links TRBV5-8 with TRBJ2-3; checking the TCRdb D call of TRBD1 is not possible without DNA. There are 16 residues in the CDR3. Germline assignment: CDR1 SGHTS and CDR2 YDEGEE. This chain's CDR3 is CASSPGRRGVTDTQYF.

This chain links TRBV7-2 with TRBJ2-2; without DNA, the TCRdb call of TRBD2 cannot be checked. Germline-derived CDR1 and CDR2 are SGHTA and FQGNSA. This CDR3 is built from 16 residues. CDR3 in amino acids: CASSLTLAGNTGELFF.

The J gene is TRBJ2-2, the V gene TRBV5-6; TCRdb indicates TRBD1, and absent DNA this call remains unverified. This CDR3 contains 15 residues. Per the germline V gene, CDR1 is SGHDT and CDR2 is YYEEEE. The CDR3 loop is CASSLPREDTGELFF.

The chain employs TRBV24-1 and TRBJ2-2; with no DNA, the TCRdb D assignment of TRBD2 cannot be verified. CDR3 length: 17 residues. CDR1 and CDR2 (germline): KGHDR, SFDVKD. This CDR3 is CATSDLRESSNTGELFF.

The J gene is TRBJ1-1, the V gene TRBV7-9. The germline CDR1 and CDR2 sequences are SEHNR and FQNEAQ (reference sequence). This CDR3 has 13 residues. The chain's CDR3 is CASSLVMTLQAFF.

The CDR3 loop reads CASSAPGTSGGNNEQFF. This rearrangement joins TRBV21-1 to TRBJ2-1; as DNA is missing, the TRBD2 call by TCRdb cannot be tested. TRBV21-1 is designated a pseudogene. CDR3 length equals 17 residues.

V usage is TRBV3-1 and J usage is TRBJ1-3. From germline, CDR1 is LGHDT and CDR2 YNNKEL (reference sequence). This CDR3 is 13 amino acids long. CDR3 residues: CASSQEEGRPIYF.

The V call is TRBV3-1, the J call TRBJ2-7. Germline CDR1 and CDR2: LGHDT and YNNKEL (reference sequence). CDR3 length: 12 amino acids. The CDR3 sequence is CASSQDTYEQYF.

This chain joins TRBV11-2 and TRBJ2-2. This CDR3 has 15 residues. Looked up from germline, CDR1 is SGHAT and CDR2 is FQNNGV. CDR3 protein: CASSLRGVNTGELFF.

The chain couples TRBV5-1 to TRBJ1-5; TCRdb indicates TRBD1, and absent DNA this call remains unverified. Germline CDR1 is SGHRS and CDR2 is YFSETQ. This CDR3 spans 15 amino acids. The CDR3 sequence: CASSPGTVSNQPQHF.

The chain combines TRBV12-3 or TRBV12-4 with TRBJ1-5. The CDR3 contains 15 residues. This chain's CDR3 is CASSPGEYSNQPQHF.

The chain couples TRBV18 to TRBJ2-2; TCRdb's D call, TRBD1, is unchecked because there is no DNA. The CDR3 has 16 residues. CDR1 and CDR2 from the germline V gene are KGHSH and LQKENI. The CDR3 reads CASSPRRDGGTGELFF.

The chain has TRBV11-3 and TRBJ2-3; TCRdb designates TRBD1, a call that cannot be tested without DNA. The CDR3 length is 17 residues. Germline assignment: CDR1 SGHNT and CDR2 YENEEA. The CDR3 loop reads CASSLTTGGRITDTQYF.